The subject of this entry is one T cell receptor beta chain. This record comes from a study of CDR3 diversity in severe acne. A single record per CDR3 protein comes from TCRdb applying MiXCR to the PCR reads. The data contain tens of thousands of distinct CDR3 sequences, about 54% of them singletons. V was pared by 5 bases and J by 2 bases, with 16 bases between. The CDR3 is made up of 15 amino acids. Germline CDR1 is SGHVS and CDR2 is FNYEAQ. V and J are TRBV7-6 and TRBJ2-7; D is possibly TRBD2 (5 bases). Sequencing was performed on blood. The clonotype was recovered from a male donor in good health, without acne. CDR3 DNA sequence: TGTGCCAGCAGCGAGGCGGGCGGCCTTCCCTACGAGCAGTACTTC. It translates to CASSEAGGLPYEQYF. Together with reference TRBV7-6 and TRBJ2-7, the CDR3 gives the full variable domain: GAGVSQSPRYKVTKRGQDVALRCDPISGHVSLYWYRQALGQGPEFLTYFNYEAQQDKSGLPNDRFSAERPEGSISTLTIQRTEQRDSAMYRCASSEAGGLPYEQYFGPGTRLTVT.